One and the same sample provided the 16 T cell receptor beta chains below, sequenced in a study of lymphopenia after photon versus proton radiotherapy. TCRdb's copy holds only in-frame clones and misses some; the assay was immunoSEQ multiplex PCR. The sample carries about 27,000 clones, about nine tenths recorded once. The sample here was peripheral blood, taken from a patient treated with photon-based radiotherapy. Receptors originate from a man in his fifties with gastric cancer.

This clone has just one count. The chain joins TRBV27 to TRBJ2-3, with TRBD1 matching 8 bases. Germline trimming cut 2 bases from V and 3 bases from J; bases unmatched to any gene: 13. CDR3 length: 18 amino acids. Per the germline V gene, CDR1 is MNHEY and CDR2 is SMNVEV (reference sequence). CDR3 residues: CASSLLGRGTGGTDTQYF. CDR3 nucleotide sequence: TGTGCCAGCAGTTTACTTGGCCGGGGGACAGGCGGGACAGATACGCAGTATTTT.

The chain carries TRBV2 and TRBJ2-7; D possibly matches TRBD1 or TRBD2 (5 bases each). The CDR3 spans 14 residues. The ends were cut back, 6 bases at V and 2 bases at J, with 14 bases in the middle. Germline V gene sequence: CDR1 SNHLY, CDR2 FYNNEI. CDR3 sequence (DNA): TGTGCCAGCAGGGGAGACAGTGGTCCCTACGAGCAGTACTTC. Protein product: CASRGDSGPYEQYF.

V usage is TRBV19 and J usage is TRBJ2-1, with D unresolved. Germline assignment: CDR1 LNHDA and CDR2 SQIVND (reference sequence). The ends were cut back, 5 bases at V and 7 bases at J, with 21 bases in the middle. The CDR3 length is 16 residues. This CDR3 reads CASSSKPGLGWNEQFF. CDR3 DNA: TGTGCCAGTAGTTCAAAGCCCGGGTTAGGTTGGAATGAGCAGTTCTTC.

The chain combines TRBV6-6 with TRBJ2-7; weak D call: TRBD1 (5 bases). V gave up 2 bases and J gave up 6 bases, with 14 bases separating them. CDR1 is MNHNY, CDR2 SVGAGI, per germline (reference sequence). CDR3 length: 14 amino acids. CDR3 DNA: TGTGCCAGCAGTTACGGTCTACAGGTGGGCGAGCAGTACTTC. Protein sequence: CASSYGLQVGEQYF.

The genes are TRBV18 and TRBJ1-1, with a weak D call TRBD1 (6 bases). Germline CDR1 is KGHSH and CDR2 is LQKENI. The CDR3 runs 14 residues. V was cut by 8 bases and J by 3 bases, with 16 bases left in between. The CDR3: CASAKGGPDTEAFF. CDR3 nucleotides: TGTGCCAGCGCGAAGGGGGGCCCGGACACTGAAGCTTTCTTT.

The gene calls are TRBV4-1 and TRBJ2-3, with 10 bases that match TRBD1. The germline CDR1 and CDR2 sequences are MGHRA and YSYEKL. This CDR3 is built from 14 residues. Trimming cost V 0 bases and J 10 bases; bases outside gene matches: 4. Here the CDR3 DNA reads TGCGCCAGCAGCCAAGATGGGGACAGGGGTGCGCAGTATTTT. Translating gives CASSQDGDRGAQYF.

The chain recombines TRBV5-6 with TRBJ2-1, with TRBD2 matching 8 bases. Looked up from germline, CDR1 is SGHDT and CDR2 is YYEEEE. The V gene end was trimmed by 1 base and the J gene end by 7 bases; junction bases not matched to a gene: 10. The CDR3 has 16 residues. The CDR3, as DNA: TGTGCCAGCAGCTTGTGGCCGGGACTAGGGGTGAATGAGCAGTTCTTC. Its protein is CASSLWPGLGVNEQFF. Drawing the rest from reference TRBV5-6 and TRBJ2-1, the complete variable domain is DAGVTQSPTHLIKTRGQQVTLRCSPKSGHDTVSWYQQALGQGPQFIFQYYEEEERQRGNFPDRFSGHQFPNYSSELNVNALLLGDSALYLCASSLWPGLGVNEQFFGPGTRLTVL.

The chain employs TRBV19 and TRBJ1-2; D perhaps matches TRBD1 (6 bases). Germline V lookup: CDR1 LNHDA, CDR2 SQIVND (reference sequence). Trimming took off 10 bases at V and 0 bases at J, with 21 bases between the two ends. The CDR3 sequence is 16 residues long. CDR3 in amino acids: CATKPAGTTPNYGYTF. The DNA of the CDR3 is TGTGCCACAAAGCCCGCCGGGACAACACCTAACTATGGCTACACCTTC.

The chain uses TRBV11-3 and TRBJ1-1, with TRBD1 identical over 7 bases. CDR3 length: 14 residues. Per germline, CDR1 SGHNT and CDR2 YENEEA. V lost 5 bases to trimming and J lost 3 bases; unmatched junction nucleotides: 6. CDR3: CASSPRTGDTEAFF. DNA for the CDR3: TGTGCCAGCAGCCCTAGAACAGGGGACACTGAAGCTTTCTTT.

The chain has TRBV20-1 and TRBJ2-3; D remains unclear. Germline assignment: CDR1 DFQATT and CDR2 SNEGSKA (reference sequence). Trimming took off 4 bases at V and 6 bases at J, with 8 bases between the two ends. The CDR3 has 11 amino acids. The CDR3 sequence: CSATVSDTQYF. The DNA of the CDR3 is TGCAGTGCTACCGTTTCTGATACGCAGTATTTT.

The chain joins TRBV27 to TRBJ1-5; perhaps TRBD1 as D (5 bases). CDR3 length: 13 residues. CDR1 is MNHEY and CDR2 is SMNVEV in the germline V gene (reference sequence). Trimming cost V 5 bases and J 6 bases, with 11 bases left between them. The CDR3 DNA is TGTGCCAGCAGTATTACCGGGGGTCAGCCCCAGCATTTT. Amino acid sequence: CASSITGGQPQHF.

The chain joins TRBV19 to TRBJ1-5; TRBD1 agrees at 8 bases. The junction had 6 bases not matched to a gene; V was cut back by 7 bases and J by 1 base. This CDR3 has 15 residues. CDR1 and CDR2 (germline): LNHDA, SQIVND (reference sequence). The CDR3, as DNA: TGTGCCAGTACCGTAGGGGACAGGAGCAATCAGCCCCAGCATTTT. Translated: CASTVGDRSNQPQHF.

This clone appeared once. The CDR3 region has the DNA TGTGCCAGCAGCTTACAGGGGTACACTGAAGCTTTCTTT. Its protein product is CASSLQGYTEAFF. V is TRBV6-1 and J is TRBJ1-1; 7 bases line up with TRBD1. V gave up 6 bases and J gave up 3 bases; unmatched junction bases: 4. Germline-derived CDR1 and CDR2 are MNHNS and SASEGT. The CDR3 runs 13 residues.

The CDR3 bases are TGCGCCAGCAGCTACGACGGAACCGGGCAGCCCCAGCATTTT. Its translation: CASSYDGTGQPQHF. The V gene is TRBV5-1, the J gene TRBJ1-5; D gene uncertain. This CDR3 has 14 amino acids. The germline V gene has CDR1 SGHRS and CDR2 YFSETQ. Trimming took off 3 bases at V and 7 bases at J, with 14 bases between the two ends.

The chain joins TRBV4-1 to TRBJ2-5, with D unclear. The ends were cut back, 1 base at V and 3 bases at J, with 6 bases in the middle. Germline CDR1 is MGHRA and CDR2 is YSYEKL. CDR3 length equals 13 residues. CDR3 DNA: TGCGCCAGCAGCCAAGGGCGGAAAGAGACCCAGTACTTC. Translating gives CASSQGRKETQYF.

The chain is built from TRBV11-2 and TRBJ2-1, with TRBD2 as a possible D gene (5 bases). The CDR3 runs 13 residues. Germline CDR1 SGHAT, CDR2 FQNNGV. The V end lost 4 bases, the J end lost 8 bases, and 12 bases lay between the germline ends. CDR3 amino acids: CASSSTRGDEQFF. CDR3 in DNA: TGTGCCAGCAGCTCCACTCGGGGAGATGAGCAGTTCTTC. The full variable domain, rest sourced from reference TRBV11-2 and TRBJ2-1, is EAGVAQSPRYKIIEKRQSVAFWCNPISGHATLYWYQQILGQGPKLLIQFQNNGVVDDSQLPKDRFSAERLKGVDSTLKIQPAKLEDSAVYLCASSSTRGDEQFFGPGTRLTVL.